This T cell receptor beta chain emerged from a study of CD8+ T cells in alopecia areata. Study-wide points: Clonality in lesional scalp, especially alopecia totalis/universalis, exceeded that of normal scalp. Amid tofacitinib therapy, many expanded lesional clones stayed present in scalp and blood. Normal skin's resident alphabeta T cells are also sequenced in scalp samples.

About this clone itself: The antigen remains unidentified.

Treatment defined: oral pan-JAK inhibitor, 5-10 mg twice daily. After removal of 5 bases from V and 9 bases from J, the junction contained 8 bases not matched to a gene. There are 14 residues in the CDR3. In germline, CDR1 is MNHEY, CDR2 SMNVEV (reference sequence). Extracted from the samples, RNA was reverse transcribed into cDNA to serve as the sequencing template. Assay used: immunoSEQ multiplex PCR; TCRdb lists only in-frame clones, some missing. Of hundreds of thousands of clones in the sample, roughly 60% were seen once. The sample in question was CD4+ T cells sorted from blood, obtained at week 24, from a patient treated with tofacitinib. The clonotype comes from a human donor with alopecia areata. The chain employs TRBV27 and TRBJ2-1, with 9 bases aligning to TRBD1. CDR3 coding DNA: TGTGCCAGCAGTCCCGGACAGGGGATCAGTGAGCAGTTCTTC. It yields the protein CASSPGQGISEQFF.